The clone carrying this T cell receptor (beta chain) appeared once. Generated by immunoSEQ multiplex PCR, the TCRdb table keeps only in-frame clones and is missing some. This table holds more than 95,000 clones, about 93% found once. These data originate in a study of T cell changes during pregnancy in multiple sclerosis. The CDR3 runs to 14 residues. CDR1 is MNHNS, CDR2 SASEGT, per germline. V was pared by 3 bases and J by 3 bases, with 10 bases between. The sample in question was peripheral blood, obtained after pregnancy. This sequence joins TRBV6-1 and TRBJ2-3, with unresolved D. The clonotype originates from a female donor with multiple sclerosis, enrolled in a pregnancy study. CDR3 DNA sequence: TGTGCCAGCAGTGACGTTTCGGAGACAGATACGCAGTATTTT. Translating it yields CASSDVSETDTQYF.